The 16 T cell receptor beta chains listed next were all sequenced from one sample in a study of T cells in Graves' hyperthyroidism and ophthalmopathy. RNA transcripts gave rise to amplified TCR beta CDR3 regions. The primer set for the first-round RT-PCR of the TCR CDR3 was HTBI. MiXCR was run by TCRdb on the multiplex PCR reads, yielding one entry per CDR3 protein. The sample consists of about 200,000 distinct CDR3 sequences, roughly 17% of them appearing once. Sequenced sample: blood. The receptors come from a woman in her forties or fifties with Graves' hyperthyroidism.

This clonotype was detected many times. The gene calls are TRBV3-1 and TRBJ1-4; D uncertain. Trimming cost V 5 bases and J 4 bases, with 11 bases left between them. CDR1 is LGHDT and CDR2 is YNNKEL in the germline V gene (reference sequence). The CDR3 covers 14 residues. This CDR3 is CASSIRGSNEKLFF. In DNA, the CDR3 is TGTGCCAGCAGCATCCGTGGGAGTAATGAAAAACTGTTTTTT.

This clonotype was detected only a few times. Mismatch with germline at one junction end may stem from a read error. The chain carries TRBV2 and TRBJ1-1; D is possibly TRBD1 (6 bases). This CDR3 comprises 13 residues. Per germline, CDR1 SNHLY and CDR2 FYNNEI. The CDR3 sequence is CASSRDMNTETFF. CDR3 DNA sequence: TGTGCCAGCAGTAGGGACATGAACACTGAAACTTTCTTT. Drawing the rest from reference TRBV2 and TRBJ1-1, the complete variable domain is EPEVTQTPSHQVTQMGQEVILRCVPISNHLYFYWYRQILGQKVEFLVSFYNNEISEKSEIFDDQFSVERPDGSNFTLKIRSTKLEDSAMYFCASSRDMNTETFFGQGTRLTVV.

This clonotype came up a few times. The chain is built from TRBV5-1 and TRBJ2-7; D gene unclear. V was trimmed by 2 bases and J by 10 bases, leaving 13 bases between them. The CDR3 length is 12 residues. CDR1 is SGHRS and CDR2 is YFSETQ in the germline V gene. The CDR3 sequence: CASSLRTSEQYF. CDR3 coding DNA: TGCGCCAGCAGCTTACGGACCTCGGAACAGTACTTC. Using reference TRBV5-1 and TRBJ2-7 for the parts outside the CDR3, the full variable domain is KAGVTQTPRYLIKTRGQQVTLSCSPISGHRSVSWYQQTPGQGLQFLFEYFSETQRNKGNFPGRFSGRQFSNSRSEMNVSTLELGDSALYLCASSLRTSEQYFGPGTRLTVT.

This clonotype was recorded a few times. This chain connects TRBV24-1 to TRBJ2-5; D not certain. Germline V gene sequence: CDR1 KGHDR, CDR2 SFDVKD. The CDR3 has 11 residues. V lost 5 bases, J lost 2 bases, and 2 bases lay in between. DNA for the CDR3: TGTGCCACCAGTGCACAAGAGACCCAGTACTTC. Its protein product is CATSAQETQYF.

The V and J genes are TRBV18 and TRBJ1-2, with D hard to call. With 6 bases removed from V and 5 bases from J, the gap between germline ends came to 13 bases. Germline V gene lookup returns CDR1 KGHSH and CDR2 LQKENI. This CDR3 spans 13 amino acids. The CDR3 loop reads CASSSGYEYGYTF. The DNA for the CDR3 is TGTGCCAGCTCCTCTGGATACGAATATGGCTACACCTTC.

This clonotype was detected ten times or more. The chain has TRBV4-2 and TRBJ2-5; TRBD2 agrees at 13 bases. This CDR3 has 17 amino acids. V lost 1 base to trimming and J lost 5 bases; unmatched junction nucleotides: 7. CDR1 is LGHNA and CDR2 is YNFKEQ in the germline V gene. The CDR3 reads CASSQASGTSGEETQYF. CDR3 bases: TGTGCCAGCAGCCAAGCTAGCGGGACTAGCGGGGAGGAGACCCAGTACTTC.

The table lists this clonotype with many counts. This chain uses TRBV20-1 with TRBJ2-1; the match to TRBD2 covers 7 bases. V shed 0 bases and J 0 bases; nucleotides not matched to a gene: 5. CDR1 and CDR2 (germline): DFQATT, SNEGSKA (reference sequence). This CDR3 spans 16 amino acids. The CDR3 loop reads CSARDAAGASYNEQFF. The CDR3 DNA is TGCAGTGCTAGAGATGCGGCGGGAGCCTCCTACAATGAGCAGTTCTTC.

J is TRBJ2-2 and V is TRBV18, with 9 bases identical to TRBD1. The germline V gene encodes CDR1 KGHSH and CDR2 LQKENI. Unmatched junction bases numbered 7, after V lost 7 bases and J lost 4 bases. The CDR3 has 15 residues. In DNA, the CDR3 is TGTGCCAGCTTCCCGGAGACAGGGGGCACCGGGGAGCTGTTTTTT. Its translation is CASFPETGGTGELFF.

This clonotype was counted between two and nine times. The V call is TRBV5-1, the J call TRBJ1-6; the D is unclear. This CDR3 contains 14 residues. Germline CDR1 reads SGHRS; CDR2 reads YFSETQ. Trimming cost V 0 bases and J 5 bases, with 6 bases left between them. The CDR3 is CASSLEINNSPLHF. CDR3 bases: TGCGCCAGCAGCTTGGAAATCAATAATTCACCCCTCCACTTT.

This clonotype was detected only a few times. V is TRBV28 and J is TRBJ2-3; perhaps TRBD1 as D (7 bases). Trimming cost V 8 bases and J 6 bases, with 18 bases left between them. The CDR3 is 14 amino acids. CDR1 and CDR2 from the germline V gene are MDHEN and SYDVKM. For the CDR3, the DNA is TGTGCCAGCTATCCTAGCGCCAGGGGGGATACGCAGTATTTT. Translated: CASYPSARGDTQYF.

In its sample, this clonotype was seen many times. V and J are TRBV15 and TRBJ2-7, with D tentatively TRBD1 (6 bases). Trimming pared 4 bases from V and 0 bases from J, leaving 16 bases between. In germline, CDR1 is LNHNV, CDR2 YYDKDF (reference sequence). This CDR3 is built from 16 residues. This CDR3 reads CATSTNRDTSSYEQYF. CDR3 DNA: TGTGCCACCAGCACTAACCGGGACACCAGCTCCTACGAGCAGTACTTC.

Concerning this clonotype itself: This may arise from a read error, as a much more abundant clone is one base away. V and J are TRBV28 and TRBJ2-7, with D possibly TRBD1 on 6 matching bases. The J call could be wrong; TRBJ2-1 is a better fit for the DNA end. This CDR3 is built from 11 residues. CDR1 and CDR2 from the germline V gene are MDHEN and SYDVKM. Here the CDR3 reads CATGSSYEQFF. DNA for the CDR3: TGTGCGACAGGCAGTTCCTACGAGCAGTTCTTC.

As to this clonotype: Since a much larger clone is just one base distant, this may be a read error. The chain couples TRBV24-1 to TRBJ1-2; 11 bases line up with TRBD1. Trimming took 2 bases from V and 10 from J; bases not matched to a gene: 5. The CDR3 covers 14 residues. Germline CDR1 reads KGHDR; CDR2 reads SFDVKD. This CDR3 reads CATSDWDRGSDYTF. The CDR3 nucleotides are TGTGCCACCAGTGATTGGGACAGGGGGAGCGACTACACCTTC.

The chain has TRBV6-1 and TRBJ1-2; 10 bases line up with TRBD1. The V segment lost 9 bases and the J segment 2 bases; nucleotides outside the gene matches: 3. The CDR3 has 13 residues. From germline, CDR1 is MNHNS and CDR2 SASEGT. CDR3 protein: CASRDRGNYGYTF. CDR3 bases: TGTGCCAGTAGGGACAGGGGAAACTATGGCTACACCTTC.

The sample holds a few counts of this clonotype. The chain carries TRBV9 and TRBJ2-2; 12 nucleotides match TRBD2. The CDR3 has 18 residues. The V segment lost 0 bases and the J segment 7 bases; nucleotides outside the gene matches: 10. The germline gives CDR1 SGDLS, CDR2 YYNGEE. Here the CDR3 reads CASSVAGSSGRGGGELFF. CDR3 nucleotide sequence: TGTGCCAGCAGCGTAGCTGGATCTAGCGGGAGGGGCGGCGGGGAGCTGTTTTTT.

This clonotype was observed at least ten times. V usage is TRBV10-2 and J usage is TRBJ2-3, with D possibly matching TRBD1 (5 bases). The CDR3 runs to 18 residues. Trimming took 7 bases from V and 2 from J, leaving 25 bases between them. In germline, CDR1 is WSHSY, CDR2 SAAADI. The CDR3 region is CASNGRAPGLGDTDTQYF. In nucleotides, the CDR3 is TGCGCCAGCAACGGACGGGCGCCCGGGCTAGGGGACACAGATACGCAGTATTTT.